The clone carrying this T cell receptor (beta chain) has only a few counts. This CDR3 comprises 15 residues. V was shortened by 3 bases and J by 7 bases, with 18 bases between the two germline ends. This entry belongs to a study of T-cell reconstitution after alpha-beta-depleted transplantation in children. A library of TCRbeta sequences, prepared with unique molecular identifiers, was generated. TCRdb used MiXCR to reprocess the PCR reads, holding one entry per CDR3 protein. This sample has about 610,000 distinct CDR3 sequences; roughly a tenth occur once, and the top ten carry roughly 4%. The source was PBMCs from the stem cell graft donor, collected from the stem cell graft. The chain links TRBV12-3 or TRBV12-4 to TRBJ1-1; perhaps TRBD1 as D (5 bases). The receptor comes from a human donor who donated a stem cell graft to a child with acute myeloid leukemia. The CDR3 coding sequence is TGTGCCAGCAGTTTTGCGGCCAGGGTTAGTCATGAAGCTTTCTTT. This gives the protein CASSFAARVSHEAFF.